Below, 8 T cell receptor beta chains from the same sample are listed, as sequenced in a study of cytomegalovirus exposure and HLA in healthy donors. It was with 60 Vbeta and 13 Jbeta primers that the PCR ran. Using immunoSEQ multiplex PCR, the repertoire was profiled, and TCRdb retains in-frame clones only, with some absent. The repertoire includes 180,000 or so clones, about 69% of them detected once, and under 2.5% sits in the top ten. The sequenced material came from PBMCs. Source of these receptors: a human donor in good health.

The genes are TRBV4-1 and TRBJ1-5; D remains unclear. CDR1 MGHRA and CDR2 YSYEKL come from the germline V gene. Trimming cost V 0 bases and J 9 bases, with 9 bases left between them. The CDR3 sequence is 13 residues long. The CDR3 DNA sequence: TGCGCCAGCAGCCAAGATTCCGCGCGGCCCCAGCATTTT. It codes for CASSQDSARPQHF.

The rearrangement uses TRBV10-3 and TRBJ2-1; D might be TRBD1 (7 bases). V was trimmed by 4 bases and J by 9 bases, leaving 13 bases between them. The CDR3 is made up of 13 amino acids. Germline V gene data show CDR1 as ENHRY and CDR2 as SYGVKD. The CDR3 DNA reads TGTGCCATCAGTGTCAGGGGGGATAGTGAGCAGTTCTTC. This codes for CAISVRGDSEQFF.

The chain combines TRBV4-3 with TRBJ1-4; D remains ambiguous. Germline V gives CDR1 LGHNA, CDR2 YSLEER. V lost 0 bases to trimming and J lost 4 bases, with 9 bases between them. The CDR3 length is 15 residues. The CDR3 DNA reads TGCGCCAGCAGCCAAGATCACACTATTAATGAAAAACTGTTTTTT. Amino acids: CASSQDHTINEKLFF.

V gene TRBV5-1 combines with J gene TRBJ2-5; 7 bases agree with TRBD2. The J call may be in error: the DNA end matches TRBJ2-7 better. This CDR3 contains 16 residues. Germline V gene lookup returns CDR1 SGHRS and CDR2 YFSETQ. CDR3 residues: CASSLALGGNSYEQYF. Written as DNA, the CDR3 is TGCGCCAGCAGCTTGGCCCTCGGGGGGAACTCCTACGAGCAGTACTTC.

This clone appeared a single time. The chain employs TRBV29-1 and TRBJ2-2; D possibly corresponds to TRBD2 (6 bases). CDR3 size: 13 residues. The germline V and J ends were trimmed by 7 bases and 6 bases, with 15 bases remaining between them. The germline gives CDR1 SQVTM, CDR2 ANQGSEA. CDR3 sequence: CSEKDGSSGELFF. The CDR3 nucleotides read TGCAGCGAGAAGGACGGGAGCTCCGGGGAGCTGTTTTTT.

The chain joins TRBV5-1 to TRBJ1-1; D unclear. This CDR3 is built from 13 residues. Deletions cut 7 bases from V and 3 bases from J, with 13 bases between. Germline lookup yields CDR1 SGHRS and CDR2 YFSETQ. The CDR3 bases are TGCGCCAGCGGTCCCGAGGCGGACACTGAAGCTTTCTTT. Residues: CASGPEADTEAFF.

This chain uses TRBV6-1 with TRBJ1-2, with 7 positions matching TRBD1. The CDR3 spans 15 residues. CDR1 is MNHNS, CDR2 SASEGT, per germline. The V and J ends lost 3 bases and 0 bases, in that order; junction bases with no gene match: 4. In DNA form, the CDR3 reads TGTGCCAGCAGTGATACGGGACAGCCTAACTATGGCTACACCTTC. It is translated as CASSDTGQPNYGYTF.

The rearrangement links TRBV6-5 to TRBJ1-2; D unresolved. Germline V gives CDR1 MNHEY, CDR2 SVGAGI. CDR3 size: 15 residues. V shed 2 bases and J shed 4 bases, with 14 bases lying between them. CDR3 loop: CASSYENELFYGYTF. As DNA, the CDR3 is TGTGCCAGCAGTTACGAGAACGAACTGTTCTATGGCTACACCTTC.